Each of the 30 T cell receptor beta chains below was sequenced from the same sample in a study of OX40 agonist ivuxolimab in advanced cancers. Clones were sequenced by immunoSEQ multiplex PCR, and TCRdb holds only the in-frame ones, with some missing. In the table there are 70,000 to 95,000 clones, roughly nine tenths of which are singletons. The sample here was CD4+ or CD8+ T cells sorted from blood, taken in a trial of the OX40 agonist ivuxolimab. These receptors all stem from an adult with an advanced solid tumor such as melanoma, head and neck, liver or kidney cancer.

The V call is TRBV12-5, the J call TRBJ2-1, with D possibly being TRBD1 (5 bases). The V gene's germline CDR1 is LGHNT and CDR2 FRNRAP. CDR3 length: 12 residues. Between the trimmed V and J ends, which lost 4 bases and 7 bases, there was a span of 8 bases. The CDR3 DNA sequence: TGTGCTAGTGGTTGGGGCGAGAATGAGCAGTTCTTC. Residues: CASGWGENEQFF.

The table lists this clone with a count of one. The V gene is TRBV7-9, the J gene TRBJ2-1; D is uncertain. Trimming left V 6 bases short and J 4 bases short, with 7 bases between. Germline CDR1 is SEHNR and CDR2 is FQNEAQ (reference sequence). This CDR3 spans 12 amino acids. CDR3 residues: CASSFTYNEQFF. The CDR3 bases are TGTGCCAGCAGTTTCACATACAATGAGCAGTTCTTC.

V is TRBV6-6 and J is TRBJ1-1; no clear D gene. The germline CDR1 and CDR2 sequences are MNHNY and SVGAGI (reference sequence). The CDR3 sequence is 14 residues long. Deletions cut 5 bases from V and 0 bases from J, with 10 bases between. For the CDR3, the DNA is TGTGCCAGCAGTCCCACGGGGATGAACACTGAAGCTTTCTTT. It yields the protein CASSPTGMNTEAFF.

The gene calls are TRBV5-4 and TRBJ2-3; D is possibly TRBD2 (6 bases). V lost 4 bases and J 6 bases, leaving 12 bases between the germline ends. CDR3 size: 13 residues. Looked up from germline, CDR1 is SGHNT and CDR2 is YYREEE (reference sequence). The CDR3 sequence is CASSTGLGDTQYF. The CDR3 DNA reads TGTGCCAGCAGCACGGGACTTGGGGATACGCAGTATTTT.

This clone has a handful of counts. V gene TRBV30 combines with J gene TRBJ1-5; TRBD1 matches 8 bases. Per the germline V gene, CDR1 is GTSNPN and CDR2 is SVGIG (reference sequence). The CDR3 contains 13 residues. Unmatched junction bases numbered 9, after V lost 7 bases and J lost 7 bases. The CDR3 DNA sequence: TGTGCCTCCCCGGACAGGGCGGGCCAGCCCCAGCATTTT. As protein: CASPDRAGQPQHF.

The chain is built from TRBV25-1 and TRBJ1-1; the D gene is possibly TRBD1 (5 bases). V gave up 6 bases and J gave up 4 bases, with 6 bases separating them. This CDR3 is built from 11 residues. Germline V gives CDR1 MGHDK, CDR2 SYGVNS. The CDR3 loop reads CASRQGTEAFF. Here the CDR3 DNA reads TGTGCCAGCAGGCAGGGCACTGAAGCTTTCTTT.

The chain recombines TRBV10-3 with TRBJ2-3; D gene uncertain. Trimming stripped 3 bases from V and 2 bases from J, with 6 bases between. The CDR3 loop spans 13 amino acids. CDR1 is ENHRY and CDR2 is SYGVKD in the germline V gene. CDR3 coding DNA: TGTGCCATCAGTGAAGGCTTCACAGATACGCAGTATTTT. Amino acids: CAISEGFTDTQYF.

A single count supports this clone. The chain links TRBV9 to TRBJ2-3; 8 bases map to TRBD1. The ends lost 0 bases at V and 0 bases at J; junction bases unmatched: 3. Looked up from germline, CDR1 is SGDLS and CDR2 is YYNGEE. This CDR3 has 16 residues. The chain's CDR3 is CASSVGTGSSTDTQYF. CDR3 nucleotides: TGTGCCAGCAGCGTAGGGACAGGGAGTAGCACAGATACGCAGTATTTT.

This chain joins TRBV6-1 and TRBJ1-2; 7 bases are a match to TRBD1. V was pared by 4 bases and J by 4 bases, with 6 bases of the junction left unmatched. Germline CDR1 is MNHNS and CDR2 is SASEGT. The CDR3 has 14 amino acids. The DNA for the CDR3 is TGTGCCAGCAGTGGGGGACAGACCTTCTATGGCTACACCTTC. Translated: CASSGGQTFYGYTF.

This clone occurred once. The chain joins TRBV5-1 to TRBJ2-1; 8 nucleotides align to TRBD2. The CDR3 runs to 16 residues. Per germline, CDR1 SGHRS and CDR2 YFSETQ. V shed 1 base and J 0 bases; nucleotides not matched to a gene: 3. This CDR3 reads CASSLFGTSSYNEQFF. Written as DNA, the CDR3 is TGCGCCAGCAGCTTGTTCGGGACTAGCTCCTACAATGAGCAGTTCTTC.

V is TRBV5-1 and J is TRBJ2-3, with no clear D. This CDR3 region has 14 residues. From germline, CDR1 is SGHRS and CDR2 YFSETQ. The germline V and J ends were trimmed by 2 bases and 6 bases, with 13 bases remaining between them. CDR3 loop: CASSFFLASDTQYF. The CDR3 DNA is TGCGCCAGCAGCTTCTTCTTGGCAAGCGATACGCAGTATTTT.

The rearrangement links TRBV19 to TRBJ2-7, with D possibly matching TRBD1 (5 bases). Trimming pared 10 bases from V and 1 base from J, leaving 14 bases between. Germline V CDR1 and CDR2: LNHDA, SQIVND (reference sequence). The CDR3 covers 13 residues. The CDR3 nucleotides read TGTGCCACCCAGTCGGACACGTCCTACGAGCAGTACTTC. Translation: CATQSDTSYEQYF.

The V and J genes are TRBV7-2 and TRBJ1-5, with D possibly TRBD1 on 6 matching bases. This CDR3 comprises 15 residues. Germline CDR1 is SGHTA and CDR2 is FQGNSA. The germline V and J ends were trimmed by 2 bases and 4 bases, with 12 bases remaining between them. CDR3 amino acids: CASSLQGSVNQPQHF. The CDR3 region has the DNA TGTGCCAGCAGCTTACAGGGGAGTGTGAATCAGCCCCAGCATTTT. The entire variable domain, with the rest obtained from reference TRBV7-2 and TRBJ1-5, is as follows: GAGVSQSPSNKVTEKGKDVELRCDPISGHTALYWYRQSLGQGLEFLIYFQGNSAPDKSGLPSDRFSAERTGGSVSTLTIQRTQQEDSAVYLCASSLQGSVNQPQHFGDGTRLSIL.

The CDR3 sequence: CASSKDRSSYEQYF. CDR3 sequence (DNA): TGTGCCAGCAGCAAGGACAGGAGCTCCTACGAGCAGTACTTC. This chain joins TRBV11-2 and TRBJ2-7, with 7 positions matching TRBD1. Unmatched junction bases numbered 4, after V lost 5 bases and J lost 0 bases. The CDR3 length is 14 residues. Germline lookup yields CDR1 SGHAT and CDR2 FQNNGV. Full variable domain (missing parts from reference TRBV11-2 and TRBJ2-7): EAGVAQSPRYKIIEKRQSVAFWCNPISGHATLYWYQQILGQGPKLLIQFQNNGVVDDSQLPKDRFSAERLKGVDSTLKIQPAKLEDSAVYLCASSKDRSSYEQYFGPGTRLTVT.

This clone was counted once. The rearrangement joins TRBV25-1 to TRBJ1-2; D is unclear. This CDR3 spans 16 amino acids. Germline V gene data show CDR1 as MGHDK and CDR2 as SYGVNS. V lost 1 base, J lost 0 bases, and 12 bases lay in between. CDR3 nucleotides: TGTGCCAGCAGTGAATTTCAGGTTTGGTCTAACTATGGCTACACCTTC. Protein product: CASSEFQVWSNYGYTF.

This sequence joins TRBV28 and TRBJ2-1, with TRBD2 identical over 10 bases. With V trimmed by 6 bases and J by 4 bases, 12 bases remained unmatched. Germline CDR1 MDHEN, CDR2 SYDVKM. There are 17 residues in the CDR3. In nucleotides, the CDR3 is TGTGCCAGCAGCTCTAGCGGGAGTGGGGCTCTGTACAATGAGCAGTTCTTC. The encoded protein is CASSSSGSGALYNEQFF.

The chain couples TRBV7-2 to TRBJ1-1; 8 nucleotides agree with TRBD1. CDR1 and CDR2 from the germline V gene are SGHTA and FQGNSA. The CDR3 runs to 15 residues. J was trimmed by 1 base and V by 5 bases; bases with no gene match: 6. CDR3 DNA: TGTGCCAGCAGCCCCCGGACAGGGTGGAACACTGAAGCTTTCTTT. Translated: CASSPRTGWNTEAFF.

The chain couples TRBV7-9 to TRBJ2-2; D is unclear. CDR3 length: 15 amino acids. V lost 4 bases and J 0 bases, leaving 9 bases between the germline ends. Germline values: CDR1 SEHNR, CDR2 FQNEAQ (reference sequence). CDR3 amino acids: CASSSRQANTGELFF. The CDR3 DNA follows: TGTGCCAGCAGCTCCCGGCAGGCGAACACCGGGGAGCTGTTTTTT.

V usage is TRBV28 and J usage is TRBJ2-7; the match to TRBD1 covers 7 bases. CDR1 and CDR2 from the germline V gene are MDHEN and SYDVKM. With V trimmed by 3 bases and J by 3 bases, 11 bases remained unmatched. This CDR3 comprises 16 residues. This chain's CDR3 is CASSFEGGGKVYEQYF. CDR3 DNA: TGTGCCAGCAGTTTTGAAGGGGGCGGTAAGGTCTACGAGCAGTACTTC.

For this clone: The germline gene is not matched at one end of the junction; a read error may be the cause. The chain has TRBV7-7 and TRBJ2-5, with unresolved D. The length of the CDR3 is 12 residues. CDR1 SSHAT and CDR2 FNYEAQ come from the germline V gene (reference sequence). CDR3: CASSPYQETQYF. Here the CDR3 DNA reads TGTGCTAGCAGCCCCTACCAAGAGACCCAGTACTTC.

The chain joins TRBV21-1 to TRBJ2-3; the D call TRBD1 from the table was never checked on the DNA. TRBV21-1 is a documented pseudogene. The CDR3 contains 16 residues. The CDR3 sequence is CASSLRDRESTDTQYF. The CDR3 DNA follows: TGTGCCAGCAGCCTCCGGGACAGGGAAAGCACAGATACGCAGTATTTT.

The V and J genes are TRBV5-6 and TRBJ2-7, with 8 positions matching TRBD2. Germline CDR1 SGHDT, CDR2 YYEEEE. The CDR3 contains 14 residues. After removal of 6 bases from V and 2 bases from J, the junction contained 7 bases not matched to a gene. For the CDR3, the DNA is TGTGCCAGCAATCCGGGACTAGGAGCCTACGAGCAGTACTTC. Translation gives CASNPGLGAYEQYF.

V usage is TRBV6-5 and J usage is TRBJ1-5, with TRBD1 matching over 10 bases. V was clipped by 4 bases and J by 5 bases; unmatched bases: 5. CDR1 is MNHEY, CDR2 SVGAGI, per germline. The CDR3 covers 15 residues. CDR3: CASSWDRGMDQPQHF. CDR3 DNA: TGTGCCAGCAGTTGGGACAGGGGAATGGATCAGCCCCAGCATTTT.

The rearrangement links TRBV19 to TRBJ2-1; no clear D gene. V was trimmed by 5 bases and J by 1 base, leaving 6 bases between them. The CDR3 runs to 13 residues. From germline, CDR1 is LNHDA and CDR2 SQIVND (reference sequence). CDR3 sequence reads: CASSVWSYNEQFF. The CDR3 DNA reads as TGTGCCAGTAGTGTTTGGTCCTACAATGAGCAGTTCTTC.

J is TRBJ2-2 and V is TRBV4-3, with D maybe TRBD1 (6 bases). Trimming cost V 1 base and J 5 bases, with 11 bases left between them. CDR1 is LGHNA and CDR2 is YSLEER in the germline V gene. The CDR3 extends over 15 amino acids. DNA for the CDR3: TGCGCCAGCAGCCAAGTGGGGGCGAGGACCGGGGAGCTGTTTTTT. Amino acids: CASSQVGARTGELFF.

This clone came up once. The CDR3 nucleotides are TGTGCCAGCAGGAAAACTGAGGGGGCCCCTAACACTGAAGCTTTCTTT. It specifies CASRKTEGAPNTEAFF. This sequence joins TRBV28 and TRBJ1-1; 7 bases agree with TRBD1. Germline CDR1 reads MDHEN; CDR2 reads SYDVKM. The CDR3 extends over 16 amino acids. With V trimmed by 6 bases and J by 2 bases, 12 bases remained unmatched.

CDR3 sequence reads: CASSLGPRGSPLHF. CDR3 bases: TGTGCCAGCAGCTTAGGGCCCAGGGGTTCACCCCTCCACTTT. The chain has TRBV7-9 and TRBJ1-6, with D possibly being TRBD1 (6 bases). The germline V and J ends were trimmed by 1 base and 9 bases, with 10 bases remaining between them. This CDR3 region has 14 residues. Germline V CDR1 and CDR2: SEHNR, FQNEAQ (reference sequence).

This chain links TRBV7-3 with TRBJ2-2; D may be TRBD1 (6 bases). Germline V gene sequence: CDR1 SGHTA, CDR2 FQGTGA. Trimming took off 4 bases at V and 1 base at J, with 7 bases between the two ends. The CDR3 is 14 residues long. The CDR3 DNA reads TGTGCCAGCAGCTCACAGGGGAACACCGGGGAGCTGTTTTTT. The encoded protein is CASSSQGNTGELFF.

The gene calls are TRBV27 and TRBJ2-1; either TRBD1 or TRBD2 may fit D (5 bases each). This CDR3 has 12 amino acids. V was shortened by 5 bases and J by 14 bases, with 16 bases between the two germline ends. The germline V gene encodes CDR1 MNHEY and CDR2 SMNVEV (reference sequence). The CDR3 nucleotides are TGTGCCAGCAGTAGATACCGGGACCAAAAGTTCTTC. Residues: CASSRYRDQKFF.

The chain combines TRBV11-2 with TRBJ2-2; 12 bases match TRBD2. The CDR3 has 16 amino acids. In germline, CDR1 is SGHAT, CDR2 FQNNGV. With 1 base clipped from V and 5 bases from J, the junction kept 2 bases outside the gene matches. The CDR3 loop reads CASSLVLAGGTGELFF. CDR3 sequence (DNA): TGTGCCAGCAGCTTAGTGCTAGCGGGAGGGACCGGGGAGCTGTTTTTT.